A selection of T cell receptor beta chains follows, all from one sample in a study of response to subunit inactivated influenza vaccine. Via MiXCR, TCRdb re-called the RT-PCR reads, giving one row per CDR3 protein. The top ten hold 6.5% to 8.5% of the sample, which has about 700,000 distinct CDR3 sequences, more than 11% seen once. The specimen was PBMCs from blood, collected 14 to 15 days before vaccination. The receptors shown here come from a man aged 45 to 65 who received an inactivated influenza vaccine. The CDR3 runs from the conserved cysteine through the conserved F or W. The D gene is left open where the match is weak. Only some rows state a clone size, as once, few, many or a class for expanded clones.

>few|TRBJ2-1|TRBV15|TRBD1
TGTGCCACCAGCACCGACAGGGGTTCCTACAATGAGCAGTTCTTC
CATSTDRGSYNEQFF
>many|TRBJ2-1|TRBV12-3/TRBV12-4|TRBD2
TGTGCCAGCAGTTCCCTGGGGGGGGGCTACAATGAGCAGTTCTTC
CASSSLGGGYNEQFF
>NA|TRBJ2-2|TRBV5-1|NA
TGCGCCAGCAGCTTGGTTCCAGGGAGGACCGGGGAGCTGTTTTTT
CASSLVPGRTGELFF
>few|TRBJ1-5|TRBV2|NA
TGTGCCAGCAGGGTCGGGACATCCAATCAGCCCCAGCATTTT
CASRVGTSNQPQHF
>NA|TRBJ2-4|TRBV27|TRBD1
TGTGCCAGCAAATTCCGGGACAGGGGGCGGAAGATAGCCAAAAACATTCAGTACTTC
CASKFRDRGRKIAKNIQYF
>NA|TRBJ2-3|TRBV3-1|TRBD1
TGTGCCTGCAGCCCTGGGACAGATAGGACAGATACGCAGTATTTT
CACSPGTDRTDTQYF
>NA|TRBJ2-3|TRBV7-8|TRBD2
TGTGCCAGCAGCTTAGCCGGGACTAGCGGGGCTGATACGCAGTATTTT
CASSLAGTSGADTQYF
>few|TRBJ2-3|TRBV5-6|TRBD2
TGTGCCAGCAGCGAAGAGCCCCCCGGACTAGCGGGAGATTTAGGTACGCAGTATTTT
CASSEEPPGLAGDLGTQYF
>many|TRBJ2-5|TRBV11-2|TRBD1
TGTGCCAGCAGCCCAAGACAGGGGGGCGAGACCCAGTACTTC
CASSPRQGGETQYF
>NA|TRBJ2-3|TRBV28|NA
TGTGCCAGCAGCTATATAGGGGTCCAGTATTTT
CASSYIGVQYF
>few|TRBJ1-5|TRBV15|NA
TGTGCCACCAGCAGAGGCCTTTATCAGCCCCAGCATTTT
CATSRGLYQPQHF
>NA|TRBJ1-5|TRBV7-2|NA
TGTGCCAGCAGCCGCTCGGGAGGGAATCAGCCCCAGCATTTT
CASSRSGGNQPQHF
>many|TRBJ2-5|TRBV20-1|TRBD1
TGCAGTGCTAGAACCCCGGGACAGGGGTTGAAGACCCAGTACTTC
CSARTPGQGLKTQYF
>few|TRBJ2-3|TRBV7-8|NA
TGTGCCAGCAGCTTCGACAGAGATACGCAGTATTTT
CASSFDRDTQYF
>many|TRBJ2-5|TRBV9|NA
TGTGCCAGCAGCGCGGAGTGGGGAGAGACCCAGTACTTC
CASSAEWGETQYF
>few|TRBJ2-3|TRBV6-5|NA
TGTGCCAGCAGGTTAGGGGTTCCAGATACGCAGTATTTT
CASRLGVPDTQYF
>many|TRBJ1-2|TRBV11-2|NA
TGTGCCAGCAGCTTAGGCAGAGATGGCTACACCTTC
CASSLGRDGYTF
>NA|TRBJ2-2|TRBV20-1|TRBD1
TGTGGACAGGGGTCCACCGGGGAGCTGTTTTTT
CGQGSTGELFF
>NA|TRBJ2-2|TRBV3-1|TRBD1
TGTGCCAGCAGCCGCGGGACAGGGCGAACCGGGGAGCTGTTTTTT
CASSRGTGRTGELFF
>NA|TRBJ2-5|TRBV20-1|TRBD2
TGCAGTGCTAGAAGACTAGCGGGGGGGACCCGGGAGACCCAGTACTTC
CSARRLAGGTRETQYF
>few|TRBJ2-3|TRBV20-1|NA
TGCAGTGCTAGGGGGGTAAGGGCAGATACGCAGTATTTT
CSARGVRADTQYF
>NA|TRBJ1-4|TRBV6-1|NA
TGTGCCAGCACCGTAAATAGGGAAGAAAAACTGTTTTTT
CASTVNREEKLFF
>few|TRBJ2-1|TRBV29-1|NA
TGCAGCGTATGGACAGTTTCCTACAATGAGCAGTTCTTC
CSVWTVSYNEQFF
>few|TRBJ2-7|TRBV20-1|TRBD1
TGCAGTGCTAGAGATCTTAGGACAGGGAACTACGAGCAGTACTTC
CSARDLRTGNYEQYF
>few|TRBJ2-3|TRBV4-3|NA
TGCGCCAGCAGCCAAGATCTGGCGGGCCTGGATACGCAGTATTTT
CASSQDLAGLDTQYF
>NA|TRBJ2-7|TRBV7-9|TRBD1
TGTGCCAGCAGCTACTTCCTCCGGGACAGGGGTTCCGAGCAGTACTTC
CASSYFLRDRGSEQYF
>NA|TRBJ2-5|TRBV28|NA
TGTGCCAGCAGTTACGGCGGAGTTACGACCCAGTACTTC
CASSYGGVTTQYF
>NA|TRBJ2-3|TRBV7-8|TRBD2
TGTGCCAGCAGCACGTACGGGAGGCCAAATACAGATACGCAGTATTTT
CASSTYGRPNTDTQYF
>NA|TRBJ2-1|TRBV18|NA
TGTGCCAGCTCACCTCCCATGACGGTCTACAATGAGCAGTTCTTC
CASSPPMTVYNEQFF
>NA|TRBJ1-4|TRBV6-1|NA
TGTGCCAGCAGGAACTCAGGAGGGGAAAAACTGTTTTTT
CASRNSGGEKLFF